In its sample, the clone carrying this TCR beta chain was seen many times. Its target is not known. This sample is drawn from a study of T cells after yellow fever vaccination. Study-level information: When fractions had low cell numbers, they were prepared with SMART-Seq v4 Ultra Low Input. Overall study results and limits: FACS-sorted repertoires might harbor abundant contaminating clonotypes from the bulk population.

Generation of TCR cDNA used 5'RACE template switching (which added a universal primer site and UMIs). TCRdb re-analysed the 5' RACE reads in MiXCR, keeping a single row per CDR3 protein. The table records more than 450,000 distinct CDR3 sequences, just over 20% of them present only once. The TCR was taken from a man aged 18 to 30 who received the YFV17D yellow fever vaccine. The source was PBMCs, collected roughly 23 days after the first yellow fever vaccination.

The CDR3 nucleotides read TGCAGTGCTAGAGGGGTCGGGGGAGAAGGTTTAGATACGCAGTATTTT. It codes for CSARGVGGEGLDTQYF. V usage is TRBV20-1 and J usage is TRBJ2-3; D may be TRBD2 (6 bases). The V gene's germline CDR1 is DFQATT and CDR2 SNEGSKA (reference sequence). Deletions cut 1 base from V and 5 bases from J, with 19 bases between. This CDR3 spans 16 amino acids.